This T cell receptor beta chain emerged from a study of early T cells in non-severe SARS-CoV-2 infection (dated by TCRdb to 2020 to 2022). Background for the entire study: TCR sequencing used bulk RNA from unsorted whole blood, so alpha and beta chains could not be paired. Overall results and qualifications from the work: VDJdb matching was skewed toward anti-spike CD8 responses and likely underestimated virus-specific expansions by missing private and CD4 specificities.

Library generation was performed with 5' RACE. Sequencing relied on a NextSeq 500. In the TCR library protocol, unique molecular identifiers were attached to individual cDNA molecules to correct for PCR bias and sequencing error. Sequencing covered both TCR alpha and beta chains, and within each sample the abundances of alpha and beta sequences were tightly co-correlated. Under the source paper's analysis protocol: Decombinator V4 was used to annotate TCR sequences for V gene, J gene and CDR3. Expanded TCRs were defined as changing significantly between any two time points under a Poisson model with p below 0.0001. TCR abundances were normalised to the total number of TCRs sequenced in each sample and reported as counts per million. TRAV1-2 paired with TRAJ12, TRAJ20 or TRAJ33 defined MAIT TCRs, while TRAV10 paired with TRAJ18 defined iNKT TCRs. VDJdb, accessed on 1 November 2021, was searched for TCRs annotated for CMV, EBV and SARS-CoV-2, and TCRs annotated for more than one antigen were excluded. The public reads were quality trimmed at Q25 with fastp and then assembled into clones with MiXCR by TCRdb, keeping productive beta chains. For every CDR3 protein sequence, its rows merge into one entry that carries the most common genes and DNA. The V and J calls shown here were made by TCRdb, not taken from the authors' results. The sample has about 110,000 distinct CDR3 sequences on record, 10% to 15% of them singletons. The ten top clones hold less than 4.5% of the sample.

A case-control design nested within a healthcare worker cohort in London, UK, was used, with weekly nasopharyngeal swab PCR tests and blood sampling performed. Healthcare workers were enrolled in the week of the UK lockdown, from 23 to 31 March 2020, and were followed every week for up to roughly 16 weeks. V is shortened by 5 bases, J by 6 bases, and the region joining them spans 7 bases. Including cysteine and phenylalanine, the CDR3 has 12 amino acids. Of all the DNA, just the CDR3 is kept, 36 bases in frame from base 1. Based on the germline V gene, the CDR1 and CDR2 sequences are MDHEN and SYDVKM. This clonotype was seen a few times. Its antigen is currently not known. One base away there is no much larger clone; base qualities are not given.

The sample consisted of whole blood, taken at baseline. This receptor was taken from an adult who was a healthcare worker with PCR-confirmed SARS-CoV-2 infection or an uninfected control (not recorded which). Recombination joined TRBV28 with TRBJ2-2; TRBD2 might be the D gene, on 5 matching bases. The nucleotide sequence is TGTGCCAGCAGTCGGACTTCCGGGGAGCTGTTTTTT. Its protein product is CASSRTSGELFF.